The clone carrying this TCR beta chain was found a few times. These data come from a study of sequential checkpoint blockade in melanoma. Study summary: Patients were randomized 1:1 to nivolumab-then-ipilimumab or ipilimumab-then-nivolumab first-line. Both treatment sequences were followed by maintenance nivolumab.

As to treatment: randomized to nivolumab then ipilimumab (arm A) or the reverse (arm B). Live CD3+CD8+ CD19− CD56− cells were sorted from PBMCs. Libraries were prepared by immunoSEQ multiplex PCR; TCRdb keeps only in-frame clonotypes and omits some of them. The table lists 15,000 to 20,000 clones, under 75% of them singletons. The specimen was CD8+ T cells sorted from blood (inferred from file names), collected from a patient given nivolumab and ipilimumab in sequence. This TCR was sampled from a human donor with melanoma.

CDR3 sequence: CASSPGTAMKSYGYTF. The CDR3 DNA reads TGTGCCAGCAGTCCGGGGACAGCCATGAAATCCTATGGCTACACCTTC. J is TRBJ1-2 and V is TRBV27; 7 bases are shared with TRBD1. Trimming at V came to 5 bases and at J to 4 bases, leaving 13 bases not matched to a gene. This CDR3 is built from 16 residues. Germline CDR1 MNHEY, CDR2 SMNVEV (reference sequence).